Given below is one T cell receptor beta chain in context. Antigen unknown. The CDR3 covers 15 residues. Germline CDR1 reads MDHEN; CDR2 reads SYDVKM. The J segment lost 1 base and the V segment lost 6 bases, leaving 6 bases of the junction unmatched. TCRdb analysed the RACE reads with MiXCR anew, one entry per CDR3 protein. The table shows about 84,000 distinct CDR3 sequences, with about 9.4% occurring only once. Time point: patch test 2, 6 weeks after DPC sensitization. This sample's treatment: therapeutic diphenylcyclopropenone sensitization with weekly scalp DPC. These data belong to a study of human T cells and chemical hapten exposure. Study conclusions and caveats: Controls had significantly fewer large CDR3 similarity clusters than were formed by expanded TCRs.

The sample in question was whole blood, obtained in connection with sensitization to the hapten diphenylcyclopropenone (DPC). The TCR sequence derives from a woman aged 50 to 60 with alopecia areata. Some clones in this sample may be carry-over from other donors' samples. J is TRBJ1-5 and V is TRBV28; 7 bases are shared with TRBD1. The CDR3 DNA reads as TGTGCCAGCAGGGCAGGGGGGGCGAGCAATCAGCCCCAGCATTTT. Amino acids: CASRAGGASNQPQHF.